The 10 T cell receptor beta chains below all came from one sample that was sequenced in a study of T cell responses to AZD1222 COVID-19 vaccine. TCRdb's table, derived via immunoSEQ multiplex PCR, lists solely in-frame clones and lacks some. The table records fewer than 120,000 clones, roughly four fifths of them present only once. The sample was peripheral blood, taken on day 0 of AZD1222 vaccination. These receptors all come from an adult in good health.

The chain employs TRBV3-1 (or the pseudogene TRBV3-2) and TRBJ1-3, with 7 bases identical to TRBD1. V was clipped by 3 bases and J by 0 bases; unmatched bases: 8. This CDR3 region has 17 residues. Germline V gene data show CDR1 as LGHDT and CDR2 as YNNKEL (reference sequence). The CDR3 spells CASSHRTGSTSGNTIYF. CDR3 nucleotide sequence: TGTGCCAGCAGCCACCGGACAGGTTCCACCTCTGGAAACACCATATATTTT.

The genes are TRBV5-1 and TRBJ1-4; D remains unclear. V lost 3 bases and J 0 bases, leaving 6 bases between the germline ends. The CDR3 is 14 residues long. The V gene's germline CDR1 is SGHRS and CDR2 YFSETQ. In DNA form, the CDR3 reads TGCGCCAGCAGCTCGACAACAACTAATGAAAAACTGTTTTTT. Translated, it gives CASSSTTTNEKLFF.

The count of this clone is one. The chain joins TRBV19 to TRBJ1-5; D perhaps matches TRBD1 (5 bases). Between the trimmed V and J ends, which lost 5 bases and 7 bases, there was a span of 21 bases. The CDR3 is 16 amino acids. CDR1 and CDR2 (germline): LNHDA, SQIVND (reference sequence). The CDR3: CASSSPGTAVRQPQHF. DNA of the CDR3: TGTGCCAGTAGTTCACCCGGGACCGCTGTTCGCCAGCCCCAGCATTTT. The full variable domain, rest sourced from reference TRBV19 and TRBJ1-5, is DGGITQSPKYLFRKEGQNVTLSCEQNLNHDAMYWYRQDPGQGLRLIYYSQIVNDFQKGDIAEGYSVSREKKESFPLTVTSAQKNPTAFYLCASSSPGTAVRQPQHFGDGTRLSIL.

The V and J genes are TRBV2 and TRBJ2-7; 8 bases fit TRBD2. Germline V gene sequence: CDR1 SNHLY, CDR2 FYNNEI. V lost 7 bases and J lost 3; bases outside the gene matches: 8. The CDR3 spans 14 residues. CDR3 amino acids: CASMVVAGYYEQYF. As DNA, the CDR3 is TGTGCCAGCATGGTAGTAGCGGGGTACTACGAGCAGTACTTC. Complete variable domain (other parts from reference TRBV2 and TRBJ2-7): EPEVTQTPSHQVTQMGQEVILRCVPISNHLYFYWYRQILGQKVEFLVSFYNNEISEKSEIFDDQFSVERPDGSNFTLKIRSTKLEDSAMYFCASMVVAGYYEQYFGPGTRLTVT.

The chain carries TRBV10-1 and TRBJ2-3; D is uncertain. The CDR3 length is 15 residues. The germline V and J ends were trimmed by 5 bases and 1 base, with 13 bases remaining between them. Looked up from germline, CDR1 is WNHNN and CDR2 is SYGVQD (reference sequence). CDR3 amino acids: CASSRTSLRTDTQYF. The CDR3 DNA follows: TGCGCCAGCAGTCGGACCTCACTCCGCACAGATACGCAGTATTTT.

This chain links TRBV5-6 with TRBJ2-1, with no clear D. V gave up 0 bases and J gave up 0 bases, with 7 bases separating them. The CDR3 totals 15 residues. In germline, CDR1 is SGHDT, CDR2 YYEEEE. The CDR3 DNA is TGTGCCAGCAGCTTGGAGGCGCGCTCCTACAATGAGCAGTTCTTC. Amino acids: CASSLEARSYNEQFF.

Remarks on this clone: The sample carries other DNA sequences with the same CDR3. This chain joins TRBV7-9 and TRBJ2-7, with 11 bases lining up with TRBD2. Trimming at V came to 4 bases and at J to 2 bases, leaving 4 bases not matched to a gene. The CDR3 covers 15 residues. Germline loops: CDR1 SEHNR, CDR2 FQNEAQ (reference sequence). CDR3 bases: TGTGCCAGCAGCTCCCTAGCGGGGGGCACCTACGAGCAGTACTTC. Its translation: CASSSLAGGTYEQYF.

The chain recombines TRBV15 with TRBJ2-7; D not resolved. V lost 0 bases and J lost 0, with 15 bases in between. This CDR3 comprises 17 residues. Germline loops: CDR1 LNHNV, CDR2 YYDKDF (reference sequence). CDR3 region: CATSRDMISQVSYEQYF. In DNA, the CDR3 is TGTGCCACCAGCAGAGATATGATTAGCCAGGTCTCCTACGAGCAGTACTTC.

The V gene is TRBV2, the J gene TRBJ1-2; tentative D call: TRBD1 (6 bases). Trimming shortened V by 0 bases and J by 3 bases, and 23 bases separated the two germline ends. The CDR3 extends over 19 amino acids. CDR1 SNHLY and CDR2 FYNNEI come from the germline V gene. Written as DNA, the CDR3 is TGTGCCAGCAGTGAAGCGGGGGCCTTCAGATCCCCGGGGTACTATGGCTACACCTTC. Translated: CASSEAGAFRSPGYYGYTF.

The J gene is TRBJ2-1, the V gene TRBV19, with 10 bases aligning to TRBD1. This CDR3 contains 15 residues. CDR1 is LNHDA, CDR2 SQIVND, per germline (reference sequence). V lost 5 bases, J lost 7 bases, and 8 bases stayed unmatched. CDR3 nucleotides: TGTGCCAGTAGTTACCGGGACAGGGGTGAAAATGAGCAGTTCTTC. Translated: CASSYRDRGENEQFF.